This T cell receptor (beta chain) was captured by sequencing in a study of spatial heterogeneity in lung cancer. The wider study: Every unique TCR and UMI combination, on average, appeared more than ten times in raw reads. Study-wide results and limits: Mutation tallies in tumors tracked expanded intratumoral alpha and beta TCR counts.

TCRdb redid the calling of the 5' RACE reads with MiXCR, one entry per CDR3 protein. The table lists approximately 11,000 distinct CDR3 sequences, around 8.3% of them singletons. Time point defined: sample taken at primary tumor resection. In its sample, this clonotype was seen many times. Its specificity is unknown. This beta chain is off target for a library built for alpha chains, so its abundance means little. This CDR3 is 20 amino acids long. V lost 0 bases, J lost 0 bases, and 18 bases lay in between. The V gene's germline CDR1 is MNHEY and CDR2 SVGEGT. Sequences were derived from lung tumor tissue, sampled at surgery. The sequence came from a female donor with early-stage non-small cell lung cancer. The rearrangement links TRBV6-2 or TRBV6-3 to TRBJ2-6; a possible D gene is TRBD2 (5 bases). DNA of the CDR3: TGTGCCAGCAGTTACTCTCTCAGCGGAACCCCTTCCTCTGGGGCCAACGTCCTGACTTTC. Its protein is CASSYSLSGTPSSGANVLTF.